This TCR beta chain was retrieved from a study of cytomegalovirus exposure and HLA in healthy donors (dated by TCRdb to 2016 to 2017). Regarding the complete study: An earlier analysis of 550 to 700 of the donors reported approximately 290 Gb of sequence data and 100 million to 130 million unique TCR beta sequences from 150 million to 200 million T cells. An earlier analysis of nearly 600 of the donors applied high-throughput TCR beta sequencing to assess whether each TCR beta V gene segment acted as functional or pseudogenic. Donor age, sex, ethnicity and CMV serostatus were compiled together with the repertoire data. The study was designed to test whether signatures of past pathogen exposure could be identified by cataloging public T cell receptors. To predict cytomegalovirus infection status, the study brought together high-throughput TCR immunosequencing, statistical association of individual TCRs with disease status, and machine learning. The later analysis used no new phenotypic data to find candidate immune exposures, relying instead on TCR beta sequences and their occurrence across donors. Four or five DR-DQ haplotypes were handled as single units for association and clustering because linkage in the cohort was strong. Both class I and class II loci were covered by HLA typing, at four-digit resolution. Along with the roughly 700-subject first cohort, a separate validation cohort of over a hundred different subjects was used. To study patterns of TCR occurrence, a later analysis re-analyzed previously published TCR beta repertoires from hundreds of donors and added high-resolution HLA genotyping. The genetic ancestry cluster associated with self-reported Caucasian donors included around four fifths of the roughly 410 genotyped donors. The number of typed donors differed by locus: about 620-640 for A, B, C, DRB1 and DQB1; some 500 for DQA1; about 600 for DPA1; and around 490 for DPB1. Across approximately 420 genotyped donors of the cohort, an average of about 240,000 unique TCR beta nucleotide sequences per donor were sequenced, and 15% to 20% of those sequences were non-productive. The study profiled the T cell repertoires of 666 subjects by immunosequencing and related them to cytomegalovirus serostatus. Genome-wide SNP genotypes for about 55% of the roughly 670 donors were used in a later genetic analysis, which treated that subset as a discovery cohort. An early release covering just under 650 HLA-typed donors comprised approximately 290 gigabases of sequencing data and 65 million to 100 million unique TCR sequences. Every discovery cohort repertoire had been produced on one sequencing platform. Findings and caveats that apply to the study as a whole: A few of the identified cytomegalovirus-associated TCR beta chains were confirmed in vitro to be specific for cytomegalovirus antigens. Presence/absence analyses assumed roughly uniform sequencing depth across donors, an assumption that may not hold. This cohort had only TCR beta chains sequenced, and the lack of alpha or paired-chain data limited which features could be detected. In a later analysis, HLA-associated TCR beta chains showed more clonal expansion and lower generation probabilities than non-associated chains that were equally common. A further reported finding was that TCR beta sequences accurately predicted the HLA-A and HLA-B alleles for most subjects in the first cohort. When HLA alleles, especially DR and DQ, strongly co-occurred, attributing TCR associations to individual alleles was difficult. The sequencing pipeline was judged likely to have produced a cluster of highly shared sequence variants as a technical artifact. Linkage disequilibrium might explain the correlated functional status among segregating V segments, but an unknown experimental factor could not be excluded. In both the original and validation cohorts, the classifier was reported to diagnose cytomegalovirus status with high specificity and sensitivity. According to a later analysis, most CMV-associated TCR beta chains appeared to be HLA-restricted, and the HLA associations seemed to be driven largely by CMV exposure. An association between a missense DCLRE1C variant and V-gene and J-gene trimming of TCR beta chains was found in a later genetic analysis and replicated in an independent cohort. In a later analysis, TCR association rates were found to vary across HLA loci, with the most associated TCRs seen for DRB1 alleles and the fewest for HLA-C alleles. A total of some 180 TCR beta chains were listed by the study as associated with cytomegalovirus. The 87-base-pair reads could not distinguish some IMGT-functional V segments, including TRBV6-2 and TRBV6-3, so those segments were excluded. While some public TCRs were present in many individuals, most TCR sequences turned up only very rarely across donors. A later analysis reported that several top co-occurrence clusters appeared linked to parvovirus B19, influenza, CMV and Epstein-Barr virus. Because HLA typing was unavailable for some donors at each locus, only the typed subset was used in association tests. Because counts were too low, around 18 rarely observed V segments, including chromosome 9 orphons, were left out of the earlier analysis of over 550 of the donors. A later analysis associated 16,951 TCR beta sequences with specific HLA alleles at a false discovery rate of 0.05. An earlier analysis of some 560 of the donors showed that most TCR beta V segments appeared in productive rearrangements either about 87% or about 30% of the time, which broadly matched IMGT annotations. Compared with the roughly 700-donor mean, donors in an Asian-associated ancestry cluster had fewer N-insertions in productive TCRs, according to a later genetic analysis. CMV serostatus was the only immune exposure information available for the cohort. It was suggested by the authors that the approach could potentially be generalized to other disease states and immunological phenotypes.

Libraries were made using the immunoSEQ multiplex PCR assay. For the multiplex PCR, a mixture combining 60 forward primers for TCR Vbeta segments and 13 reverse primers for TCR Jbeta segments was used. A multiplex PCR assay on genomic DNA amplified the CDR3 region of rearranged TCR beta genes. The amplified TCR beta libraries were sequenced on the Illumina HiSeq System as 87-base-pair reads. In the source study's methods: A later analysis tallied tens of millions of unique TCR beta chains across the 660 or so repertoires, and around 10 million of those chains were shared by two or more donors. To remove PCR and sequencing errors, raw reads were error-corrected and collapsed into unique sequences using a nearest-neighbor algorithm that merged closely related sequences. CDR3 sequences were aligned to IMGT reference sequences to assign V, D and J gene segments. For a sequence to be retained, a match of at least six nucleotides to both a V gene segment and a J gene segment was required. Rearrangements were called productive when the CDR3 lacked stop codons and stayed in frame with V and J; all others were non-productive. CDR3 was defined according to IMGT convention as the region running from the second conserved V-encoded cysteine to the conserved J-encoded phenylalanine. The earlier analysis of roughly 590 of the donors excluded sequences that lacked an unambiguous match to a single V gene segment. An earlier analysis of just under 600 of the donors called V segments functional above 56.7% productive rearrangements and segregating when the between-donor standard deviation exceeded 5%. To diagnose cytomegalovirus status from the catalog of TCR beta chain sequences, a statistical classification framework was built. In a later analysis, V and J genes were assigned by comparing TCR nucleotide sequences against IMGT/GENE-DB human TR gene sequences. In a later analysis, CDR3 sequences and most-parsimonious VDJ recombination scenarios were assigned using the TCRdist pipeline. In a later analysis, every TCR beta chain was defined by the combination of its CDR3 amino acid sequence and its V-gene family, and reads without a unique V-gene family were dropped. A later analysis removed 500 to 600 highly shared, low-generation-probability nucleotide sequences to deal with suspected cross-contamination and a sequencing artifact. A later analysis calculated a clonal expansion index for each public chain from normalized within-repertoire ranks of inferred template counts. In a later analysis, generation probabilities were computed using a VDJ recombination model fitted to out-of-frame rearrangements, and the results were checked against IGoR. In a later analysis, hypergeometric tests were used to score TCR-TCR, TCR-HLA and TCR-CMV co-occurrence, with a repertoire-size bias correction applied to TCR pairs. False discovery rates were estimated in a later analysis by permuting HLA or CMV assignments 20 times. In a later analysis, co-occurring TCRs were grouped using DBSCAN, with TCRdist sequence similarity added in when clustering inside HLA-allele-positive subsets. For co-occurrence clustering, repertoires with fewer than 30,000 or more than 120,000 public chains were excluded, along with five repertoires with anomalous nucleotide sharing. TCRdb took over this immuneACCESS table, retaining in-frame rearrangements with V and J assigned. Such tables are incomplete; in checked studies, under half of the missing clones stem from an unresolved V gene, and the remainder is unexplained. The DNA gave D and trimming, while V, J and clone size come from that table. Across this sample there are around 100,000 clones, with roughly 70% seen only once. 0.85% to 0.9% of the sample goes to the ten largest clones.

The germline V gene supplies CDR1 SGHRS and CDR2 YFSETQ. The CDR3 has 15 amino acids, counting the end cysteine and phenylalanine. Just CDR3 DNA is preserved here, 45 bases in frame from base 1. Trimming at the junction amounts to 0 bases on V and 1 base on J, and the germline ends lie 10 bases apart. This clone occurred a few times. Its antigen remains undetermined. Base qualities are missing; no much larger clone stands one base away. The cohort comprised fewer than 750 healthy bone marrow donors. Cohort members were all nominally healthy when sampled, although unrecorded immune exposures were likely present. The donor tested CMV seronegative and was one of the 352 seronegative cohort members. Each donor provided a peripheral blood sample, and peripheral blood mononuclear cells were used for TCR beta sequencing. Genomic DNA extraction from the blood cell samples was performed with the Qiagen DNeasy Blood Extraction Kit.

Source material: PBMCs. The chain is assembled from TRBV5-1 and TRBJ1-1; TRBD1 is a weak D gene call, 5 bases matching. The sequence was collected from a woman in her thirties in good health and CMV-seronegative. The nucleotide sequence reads TGCGCCAGCAGCTTGGTGGGGCCACCGAACACTGAAGCTTTCTTT. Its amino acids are CASSLVGPPNTEAFF.